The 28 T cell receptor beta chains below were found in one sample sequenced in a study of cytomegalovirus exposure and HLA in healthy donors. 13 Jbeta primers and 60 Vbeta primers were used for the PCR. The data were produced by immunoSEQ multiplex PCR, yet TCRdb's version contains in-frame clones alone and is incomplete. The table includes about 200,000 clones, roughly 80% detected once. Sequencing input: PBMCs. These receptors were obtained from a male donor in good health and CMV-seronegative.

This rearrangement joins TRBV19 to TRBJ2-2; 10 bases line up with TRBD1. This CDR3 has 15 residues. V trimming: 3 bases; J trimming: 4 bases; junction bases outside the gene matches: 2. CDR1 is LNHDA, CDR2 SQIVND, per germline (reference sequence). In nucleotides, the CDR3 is TGTGCCAGTAGTATCCGGACAGGGGGCACCGGGGAGCTGTTTTTT. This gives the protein CASSIRTGGTGELFF.

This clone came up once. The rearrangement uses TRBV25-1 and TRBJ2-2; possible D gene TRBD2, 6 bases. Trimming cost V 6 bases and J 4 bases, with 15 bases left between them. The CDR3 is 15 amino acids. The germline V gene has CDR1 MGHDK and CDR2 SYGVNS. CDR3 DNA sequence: TGTGCCAGCAGAGATGTGGGACTTCTCACCGGGGAGCTGTTTTTT. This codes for CASRDVGLLTGELFF.

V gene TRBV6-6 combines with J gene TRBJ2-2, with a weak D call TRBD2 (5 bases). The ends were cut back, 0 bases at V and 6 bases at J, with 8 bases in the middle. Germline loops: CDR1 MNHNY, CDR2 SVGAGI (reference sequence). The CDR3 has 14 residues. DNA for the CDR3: TGTGCCAGCAGTTACTCGAGGAGGTCCGGGGAGCTGTTTTTT. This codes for CASSYSRRSGELFF.

CDR3 sequence (DNA): TGTGCCAGCAGTTCAATGACAGCTGACTATGGCTACACCTTC. This translates into CASSSMTADYGYTF. This sequence joins TRBV28 and TRBJ1-2; maybe TRBD1 (5 bases). Germline lookup yields CDR1 MDHEN and CDR2 SYDVKM. The CDR3 contains 14 residues. Trimming stripped 4 bases from V and 3 bases from J, with 12 bases between.

CDR3 coding DNA: TGTGCCAGCAGCTTAGTGGGACTAGCGCTGCATAACGACGAGCAGTACTTC. Translating gives CASSLVGLALHNDEQYF. This chain uses TRBV7-9 with TRBJ2-7; 10 nucleotides line up with TRBD2. Germline V gene lookup returns CDR1 SEHNR and CDR2 FQNEAQ (reference sequence). The J segment lost 5 bases and the V segment lost 1 base, leaving 11 bases of the junction unmatched. This CDR3 comprises 17 residues. Drawing the rest from reference TRBV7-9 and TRBJ2-7, the complete variable domain is DTGVSQNPRHKITKRGQNVTFRCDPISEHNRLYWYRQTLGQGPEFLTYFQNEAQLEKSRLLSDRFSAERPKGSFSTLEIQRTEQGDSAMYLCASSLVGLALHNDEQYFGPGTRLTVT.

The DNA of the CDR3 is TGTGCCACCAGTCCCGGACAGGCTTCCTACGAGCAGTACTTC. It encodes CATSPGQASYEQYF. This chain uses TRBV15 with TRBJ2-7; 7 bases are shared with TRBD1. The trim removed 6 bases at V and 1 base at J, leaving 6 bases unmatched. The CDR3 has 14 residues. Per germline, CDR1 LNHNV and CDR2 YYDKDF (reference sequence).

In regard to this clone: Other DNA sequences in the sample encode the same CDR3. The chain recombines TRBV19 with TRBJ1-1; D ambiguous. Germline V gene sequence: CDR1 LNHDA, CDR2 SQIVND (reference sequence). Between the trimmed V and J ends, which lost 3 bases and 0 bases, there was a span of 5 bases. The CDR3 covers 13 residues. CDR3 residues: CASSIRVNTEAFF. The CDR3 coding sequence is TGTGCCAGTAGTATCCGGGTGAACACTGAAGCTTTCTTT.

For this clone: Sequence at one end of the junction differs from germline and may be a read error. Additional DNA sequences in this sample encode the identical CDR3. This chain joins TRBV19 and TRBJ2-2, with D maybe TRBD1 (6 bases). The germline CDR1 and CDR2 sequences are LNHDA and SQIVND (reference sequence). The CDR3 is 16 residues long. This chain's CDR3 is CASSIVTGLNTGELFF. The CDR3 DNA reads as TGTGCCAGTAGTATCGTAACAGGGCTGAACACTGGGGAGCTGTTTTTT.

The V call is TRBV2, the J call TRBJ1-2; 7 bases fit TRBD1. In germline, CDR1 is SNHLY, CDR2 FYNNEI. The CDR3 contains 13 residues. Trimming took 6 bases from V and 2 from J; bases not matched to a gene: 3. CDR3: CASRPTGNYGYTF. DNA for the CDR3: TGTGCCAGCAGGCCGACAGGGAACTATGGCTACACCTTC.

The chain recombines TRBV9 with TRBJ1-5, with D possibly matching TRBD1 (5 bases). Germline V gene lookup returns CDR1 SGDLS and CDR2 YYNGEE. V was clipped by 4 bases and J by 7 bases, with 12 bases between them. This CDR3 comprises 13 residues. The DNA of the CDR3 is TGTGCCAGCAGCACCTCGACAGCGCAGCCCCAGCATTTT. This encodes CASSTSTAQPQHF.

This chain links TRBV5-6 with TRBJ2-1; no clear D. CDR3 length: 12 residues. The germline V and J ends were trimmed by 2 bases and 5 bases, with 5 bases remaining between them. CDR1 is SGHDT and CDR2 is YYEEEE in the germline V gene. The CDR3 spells CASSLLNNEQFF. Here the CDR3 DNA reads TGTGCCAGCAGCTTACTTAACAATGAGCAGTTCTTC.

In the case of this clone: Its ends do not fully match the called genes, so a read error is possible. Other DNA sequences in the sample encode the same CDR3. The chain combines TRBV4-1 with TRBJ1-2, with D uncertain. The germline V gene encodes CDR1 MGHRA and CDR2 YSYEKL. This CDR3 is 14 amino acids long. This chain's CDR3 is CASSHGGRSYGYTF. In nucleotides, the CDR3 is TGCGCTAGCAGCCATGGAGGGAGATCCTATGGCTACACCTTC.

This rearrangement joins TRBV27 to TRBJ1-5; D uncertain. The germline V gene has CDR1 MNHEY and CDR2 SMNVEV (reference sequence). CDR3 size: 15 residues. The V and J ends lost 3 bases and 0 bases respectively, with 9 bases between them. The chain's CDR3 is CASSLNGYSNQPQHF. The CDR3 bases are TGTGCCAGCAGTTTGAACGGTTATAGCAATCAGCCCCAGCATTTT.

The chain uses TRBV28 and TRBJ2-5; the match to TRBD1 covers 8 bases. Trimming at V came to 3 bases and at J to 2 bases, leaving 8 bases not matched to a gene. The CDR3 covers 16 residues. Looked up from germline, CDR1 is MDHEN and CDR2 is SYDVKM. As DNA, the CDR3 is TGTGCCAGCAGTTTTAAGGAACAGGGGGATCAAGAGACCCAGTACTTC. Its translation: CASSFKEQGDQETQYF.

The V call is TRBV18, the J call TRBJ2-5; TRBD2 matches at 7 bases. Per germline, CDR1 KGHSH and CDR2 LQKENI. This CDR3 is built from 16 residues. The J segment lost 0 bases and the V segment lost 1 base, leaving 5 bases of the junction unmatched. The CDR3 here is CASSPLVSGYQETQYF. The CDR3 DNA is TGTGCCAGCTCACCACTGGTTAGCGGGTACCAAGAGACCCAGTACTTC.

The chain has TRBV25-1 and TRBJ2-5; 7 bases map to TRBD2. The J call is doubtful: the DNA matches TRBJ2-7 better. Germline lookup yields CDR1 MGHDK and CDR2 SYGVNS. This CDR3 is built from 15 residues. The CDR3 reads CASSEEGGSSYEQYF. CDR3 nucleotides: TGTGCCAGCAGTGAAGAGGGAGGGAGCTCCTACGAGCAGTACTTC.

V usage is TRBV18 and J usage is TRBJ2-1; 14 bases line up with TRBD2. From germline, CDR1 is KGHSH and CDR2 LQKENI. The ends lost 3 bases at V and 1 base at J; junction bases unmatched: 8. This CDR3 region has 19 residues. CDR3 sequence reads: CASSPGLAGGRGSYNEQFF. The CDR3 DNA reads TGTGCCAGCTCACCTGGACTAGCGGGAGGTCGGGGATCCTACAATGAGCAGTTCTTC.

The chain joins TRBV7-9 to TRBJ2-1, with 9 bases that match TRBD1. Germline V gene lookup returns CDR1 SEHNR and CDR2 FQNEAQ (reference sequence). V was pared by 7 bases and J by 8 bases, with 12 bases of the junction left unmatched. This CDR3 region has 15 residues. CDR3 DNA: TGTGCCAGCACCTATGTCGGGACAGGGATAGATGAGCAGTTCTTC. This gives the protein CASTYVGTGIDEQFF. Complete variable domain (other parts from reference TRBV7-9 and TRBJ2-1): DTGVSQNPRHKITKRGQNVTFRCDPISEHNRLYWYRQTLGQGPEFLTYFQNEAQLEKSRLLSDRFSAERPKGSFSTLEIQRTEQGDSAMYLCASTYVGTGIDEQFFGPGTRLTVL.

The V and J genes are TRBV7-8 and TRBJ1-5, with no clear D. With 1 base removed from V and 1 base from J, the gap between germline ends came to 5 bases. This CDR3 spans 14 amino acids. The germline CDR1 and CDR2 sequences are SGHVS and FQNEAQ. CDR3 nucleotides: TGTGCCAGCAGCTTAGGACAAAGCAATCAGCCCCAGCATTTT. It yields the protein CASSLGQSNQPQHF.

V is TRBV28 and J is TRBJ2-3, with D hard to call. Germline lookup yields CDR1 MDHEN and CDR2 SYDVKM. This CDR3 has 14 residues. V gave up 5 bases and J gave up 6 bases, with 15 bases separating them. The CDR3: CASSAAGHKDTQYF. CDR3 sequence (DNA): TGTGCCAGCAGTGCTGCAGGCCATAAGGATACGCAGTATTTT.

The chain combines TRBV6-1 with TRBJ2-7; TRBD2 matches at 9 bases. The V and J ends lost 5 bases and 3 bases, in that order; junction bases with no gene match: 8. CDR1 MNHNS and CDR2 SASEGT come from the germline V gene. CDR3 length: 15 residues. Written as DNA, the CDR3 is TGTGCCAGCAGTCCGATTAGCGGGAGTAGCTACGAGCAGTACTTC. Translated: CASSPISGSSYEQYF.

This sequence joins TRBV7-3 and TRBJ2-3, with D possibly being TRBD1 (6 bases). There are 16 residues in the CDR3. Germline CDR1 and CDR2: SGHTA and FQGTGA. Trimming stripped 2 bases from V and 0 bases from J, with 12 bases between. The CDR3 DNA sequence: TGTGCCAGCAGCTTAGGCCCCCAGGGGAGCACAGATACGCAGTATTTT. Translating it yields CASSLGPQGSTDTQYF.

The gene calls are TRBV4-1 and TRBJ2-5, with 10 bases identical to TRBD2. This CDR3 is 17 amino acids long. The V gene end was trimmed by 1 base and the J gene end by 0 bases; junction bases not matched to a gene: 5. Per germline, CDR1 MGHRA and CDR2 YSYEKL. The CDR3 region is CASSQASGSLYQETQYF. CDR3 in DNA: TGCGCCAGCAGCCAAGCTAGCGGGAGCCTTTACCAAGAGACCCAGTACTTC.

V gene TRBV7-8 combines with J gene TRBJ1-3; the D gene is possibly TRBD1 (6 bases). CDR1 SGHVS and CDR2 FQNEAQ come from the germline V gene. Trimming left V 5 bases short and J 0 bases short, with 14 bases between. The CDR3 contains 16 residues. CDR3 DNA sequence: TGTGCCAGCAGCCCCGGGGGGGGCTCCTCTGGAAACACCATATATTTT. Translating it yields CASSPGGGSSGNTIYF.

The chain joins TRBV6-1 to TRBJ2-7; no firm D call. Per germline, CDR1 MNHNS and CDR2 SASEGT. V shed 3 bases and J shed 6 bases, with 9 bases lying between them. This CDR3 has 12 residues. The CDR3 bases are TGTGCCAGCAGTGATAAAATCGGCGAGCAGTACTTC. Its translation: CASSDKIGEQYF.

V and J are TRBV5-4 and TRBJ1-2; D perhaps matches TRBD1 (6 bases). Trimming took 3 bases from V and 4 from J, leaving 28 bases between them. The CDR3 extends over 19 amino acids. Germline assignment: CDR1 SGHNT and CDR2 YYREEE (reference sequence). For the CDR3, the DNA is TGTGCCAGCAGCTCCGAAAGCCATCTTCACAGGGAGAATGGCTATGGCTACACCTTC. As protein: CASSSESHLHRENGYGYTF.

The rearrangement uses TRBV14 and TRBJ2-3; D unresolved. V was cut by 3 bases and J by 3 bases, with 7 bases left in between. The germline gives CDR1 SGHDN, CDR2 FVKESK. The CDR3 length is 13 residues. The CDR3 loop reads CASSHPVTDTQYF. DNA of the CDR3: TGTGCCAGCAGCCACCCAGTGACAGATACGCAGTATTTT. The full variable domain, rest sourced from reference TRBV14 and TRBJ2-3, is EAGVTQFPSHSVIEKGQTVTLRCDPISGHDNLYWYRRVMGKEIKFLLHFVKESKQDESGMPNNRFLAERTGGTYSTLKVQPAELEDSGVYFCASSHPVTDTQYFGPGTRLTVL.

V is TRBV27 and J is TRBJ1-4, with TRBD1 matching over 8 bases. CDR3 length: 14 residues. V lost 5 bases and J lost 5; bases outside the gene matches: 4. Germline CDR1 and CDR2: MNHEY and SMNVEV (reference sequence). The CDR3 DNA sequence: TGTGCCAGCAGTCCTCAGGGGGCGAATGAAAAACTGTTTTTT. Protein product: CASSPQGANEKLFF.